This entry features one TCR beta chain sequence. The antigen is not known. This sample was included in a study of cytomegalovirus exposure and HLA in healthy donors. Whole-study findings and limits: A later analysis linked 16,951 TCR beta sequences to HLA alleles at 0.05 false discovery rate.

The germline V gene has CDR1 SEHNR and CDR2 FQNEAQ (reference sequence). Trimming took 4 bases from V and 9 from J; bases not matched to a gene: 9. The length of the CDR3 is 15 residues. PCR was performed using 60 Vbeta and 13 Jbeta primers. Using immunoSEQ multiplex PCR, the repertoire was profiled, and TCRdb retains in-frame clones only, with some absent. In the table there are fewer than 250,000 clones, roughly 82% of which are singletons. Material: PBMCs. The clonotype originates from a man aged 35 to 55 in good health and CMV-seropositive. The chain links TRBV7-9 to TRBJ2-1; 10 positions match TRBD2. CDR3 DNA: TGTGCCAGCAGCTCCTCTAGCGGGAGTAATCTTGAGCAGTTCTTC. It is translated as CASSSSSGSNLEQFF. Looking up the rest from reference TRBV7-9 and TRBJ2-1 gives the full variable domain: DTGVSQNPRHKITKRGQNVTFRCDPISEHNRLYWYRQTLGQGPEFLTYFQNEAQLEKSRLLSDRFSAERPKGSFSTLEIQRTEQGDSAMYLCASSSSSGSNLEQFFGPGTRLTVL.